Each of the 24 T cell receptor beta chains below was sequenced from the same sample in a study of shared clonotypes between healthy human individuals. Profiling relied on immunoSEQ multiplex PCR, and the TCRdb table lists in-frame clones only, not all of them. The sample holds roughly 680,000 clones, 72% seen once. Input material: memory CD4+ T cells sorted from blood. As for subset: CD45RA-negative fraction. These receptors were taken from a woman in her thirties in good health.

The chain links TRBV11-2 to TRBJ1-1, with TRBD1 matching 8 bases. V trimming: 4 bases; J trimming: 6 bases; junction bases outside the gene matches: 10. The CDR3 extends over 15 amino acids. CDR1 is SGHAT and CDR2 is FQNNGV in the germline V gene. The CDR3: CASSSTRGRGAEAFF. The CDR3 nucleotides are TGTGCCAGCAGCTCGACCAGGGGGCGCGGCGCTGAAGCTTTCTTT.

This chain links TRBV7-9 with TRBJ2-1, with TRBD1 matching over 7 bases. CDR1 and CDR2 from the germline V gene are SEHNR and FQNEAQ (reference sequence). J gave up 9 bases and V 6 bases, and 8 bases lay outside the gene matches. The CDR3 extends over 13 amino acids. The CDR3 reads CASRGTTGTEQFF. The CDR3 DNA reads as TGTGCCAGCAGGGGAACGACAGGGACTGAGCAGTTCTTC. Looking up the rest from reference TRBV7-9 and TRBJ2-1 gives the full variable domain: DTGVSQNPRHKITKRGQNVTFRCDPISEHNRLYWYRQTLGQGPEFLTYFQNEAQLEKSRLLSDRFSAERPKGSFSTLEIQRTEQGDSAMYLCASRGTTGTEQFFGPGTRLTVL.

The chain combines TRBV28 with TRBJ2-5, with 7 bases matching TRBD1. Per germline, CDR1 MDHEN and CDR2 SYDVKM. The CDR3 length is 14 residues. V shed 6 bases, J shed 2 bases, and the junction held 6 bases outside the gene matches. The CDR3 loop reads CASRAWDSQETQYF. DNA for the CDR3: TGTGCCAGCAGAGCATGGGACAGTCAAGAGACCCAGTACTTC.

This chain connects TRBV2 to TRBJ1-5; weak D call: TRBD1 (5 bases). The CDR3 is 14 amino acids. V was clipped by 1 base and J by 2 bases, with 6 bases between them. Germline loops: CDR1 SNHLY, CDR2 FYNNEI. The CDR3 protein is CASSEVGGNQPQHF. CDR3 DNA sequence: TGTGCCAGCAGTGAAGTGGGGGGCAATCAGCCCCAGCATTTT.

A note on this clone: Other DNA sequences in this sample translate to the same CDR3. This chain links TRBV2 with TRBJ1-1; 7 nucleotides align to TRBD1. This CDR3 has 13 amino acids. The V gene end was trimmed by 6 bases and the J gene end by 5 bases; junction bases not matched to a gene: 6. The V gene's germline CDR1 is SNHLY and CDR2 FYNNEI. CDR3: CASSDPGGTEAFF. For the CDR3, the DNA is TGTGCCAGCAGCGATCCAGGGGGGACTGAAGCTTTCTTT. The variable domain in full, with the rest retrieved from reference TRBV2 and TRBJ1-1, is EPEVTQTPSHQVTQMGQEVILRCVPISNHLYFYWYRQILGQKVEFLVSFYNNEISEKSEIFDDQFSVERPDGSNFTLKIRSTKLEDSAMYFCASSDPGGTEAFFGQGTRLTVV.

A few counts support this clone. The genes are TRBV6-5 and TRBJ2-7; D is possibly TRBD2 (5 bases). Germline V lookup: CDR1 MNHEY, CDR2 SVGAGI. This CDR3 spans 13 amino acids. The V and J ends lost 6 bases and 1 base respectively, with 10 bases between them. CDR3 sequence: CASRPGMSYEQYF. In DNA form, the CDR3 reads TGTGCCAGCAGACCCGGGATGTCCTACGAGCAGTACTTC.

This clone has a handful of counts. V usage is TRBV6-1 and J usage is TRBJ2-5; D is uncertain. The CDR3 length is 12 residues. CDR1 and CDR2 from the germline V gene are MNHNS and SASEGT. The V end was cut by 6 bases, the J end by 5 bases, with 10 bases between. CDR3 nucleotide sequence: TGTGCCAGCAGGAATGATGGGGAGACCCAGTACTTC. Translated: CASRNDGETQYF.

In this sample, this clone turned up once. The chain employs TRBV5-1 and TRBJ2-7; D call uncertain. The CDR3 length is 14 residues. Trimming cost V 0 bases and J 3 bases, with 10 bases left between them. Germline V gene lookup returns CDR1 SGHRS and CDR2 YFSETQ. The CDR3 loop reads CASSLGSASYEQYF. In nucleotides, the CDR3 is TGCGCCAGCAGCTTGGGTTCGGCCAGCTACGAGCAGTACTTC. The whole variable domain, filled in from reference TRBV5-1 and TRBJ2-7, reads KAGVTQTPRYLIKTRGQQVTLSCSPISGHRSVSWYQQTPGQGLQFLFEYFSETQRNKGNFPGRFSGRQFSNSRSEMNVSTLELGDSALYLCASSLGSASYEQYFGPGTRLTVT.

J is TRBJ1-3 and V is TRBV29-1; D gene ambiguous. The ends were cut back, 2 bases at V and 0 bases at J, with 5 bases in the middle. Germline loops: CDR1 SQVTM, CDR2 ANQGSEA. There are 13 residues in the CDR3. CDR3 DNA: TGCAGCGTTGAACTGAACTCTGGAAACACCATATATTTT. Protein: CSVELNSGNTIYF. Using reference TRBV29-1 and TRBJ1-3 for the parts outside the CDR3, the full variable domain is SAVISQKPSRDICQRGTSLTIQCQVDSQVTMMFWYRQQPGQSLTLIATANQGSEATYESGFVIDKFPISRPNLTFSTLTVSNMSPEDSSIYLCSVELNSGNTIYFGEGSWLTVV.

This sequence joins TRBV5-1 and TRBJ2-1; the match to TRBD2 covers 8 bases. The CDR3 sequence is 16 residues long. The trim removed 2 bases at V and 2 bases at J, leaving 6 bases unmatched. Germline V CDR1 and CDR2: SGHRS, YFSETQ. The CDR3 loop is CASSFTSGLAYNEQFF. Here the CDR3 DNA reads TGCGCCAGCAGCTTCACTAGCGGCCTTGCCTACAATGAGCAGTTCTTC.

In this sample, this clone turned up many times. The chain uses TRBV2 and TRBJ1-5; 9 nucleotides align to TRBD1. The germline CDR1 and CDR2 sequences are SNHLY and FYNNEI. Trimming removed 7 bases from V and 4 bases from J; junction bases left unmatched: 8. The length of the CDR3 is 15 residues. CDR3 nucleotide sequence: TGTGCCAGCACAGCGACAGGGGGAGGAAATCAGCCCCAGCATTTT. Residues: CASTATGGGNQPQHF.

In DNA, the CDR3 is TGTGCCAGCAGCTTTAGGAGACAGGGGTTCCTAGCGGGAGTTTATCGGGGTCTTAAAAATGAGCAGTTCTTC. Encoded protein: CASSFRRQGFLAGVYRGLKNEQFF. The rearrangement uses TRBV13 and TRBJ2-1; TRBD2 agrees at 10 bases. This CDR3 has 24 residues. Germline V gene lookup returns CDR1 PRHDT and CDR2 FYEKMQ (reference sequence). With V trimmed by 3 bases and J by 7 bases, 33 bases remained unmatched.

Points on this clone: In the same sample, other DNA sequences code for this CDR3. The chain combines TRBV5-6 with TRBJ1-1; D gene ambiguous. Germline CDR1 and CDR2: SGHDT and YYEEEE. Trimming removed 1 base at V and 1 base at J, with 5 bases between. This CDR3 has 13 amino acids. The CDR3 protein is CASSLQRNTEAFF. Written as DNA, the CDR3 is TGTGCCAGCAGCTTGCAACGGAACACTGAAGCTTTCTTT.

This clone was observed a few times. The V call is TRBV10-1, the J call TRBJ2-1; D remains unclear. The CDR3 totals 14 residues. Trimming stripped 0 bases from V and 5 bases from J, with 8 bases between. CDR1 and CDR2 from the germline V gene are WNHNN and SYGVQD (reference sequence). The CDR3 DNA reads TGCGCCAGCAGTGAGTCTGGAACTCACAATGAGCAGTTCTTC. The encoded protein is CASSESGTHNEQFF.

The rearrangement links TRBV29-1 to TRBJ2-4, with a tentative D call TRBD2 (6 bases). The CDR3 is 14 residues long. Germline values: CDR1 SQVTM, CDR2 ANQGSEA. Between the trimmed V and J ends, which lost 6 bases and 7 bases, there was a span of 19 bases. The CDR3 sequence is CSVRDAGLFNIQYF. In DNA form, the CDR3 reads TGCAGCGTGAGGGACGCGGGACTTTTTAACATTCAGTACTTC.

The sample holds one count of this clone. The V gene is TRBV11-2, the J gene TRBJ2-6; D is undetermined. Germline CDR1 and CDR2: SGHAT and FQNNGV. The CDR3 has 18 amino acids. V was trimmed by 5 bases and J by 0 bases, leaving 17 bases between them. The CDR3 sequence is CASSPRHGQVSGANVLTF. The CDR3 DNA is TGTGCCAGCAGCCCGAGACATGGGCAAGTCTCTGGGGCCAACGTCCTGACTTTC.

The chain uses TRBV5-1 and TRBJ1-2; 9 bases map to TRBD1. The junction had 11 bases not matched to a gene; V was cut back by 4 bases and J by 7 bases. Germline V lookup: CDR1 SGHRS, CDR2 YFSETQ. There are 15 residues in the CDR3. In DNA, the CDR3 is TGCGCCAGCAGCCGCCTAGAACAGGGGGCATCTGGCTACACCTTC. Its translation: CASSRLEQGASGYTF.

This clone was seen a few times. Other DNA sequences in this specimen translate into the identical CDR3. The CDR3 is CASSLGGLAVYNEQFF. CDR3 DNA: TGTGCCAGCAGCTTAGGGGGTCTAGCGGTTTACAATGAGCAGTTCTTC. V usage is TRBV11-2 and J usage is TRBJ2-1, with 7 bases lining up with TRBD2. CDR3 length: 16 residues. Trimming cost V 1 base and J 4 bases; bases outside gene matches: 7. CDR1 and CDR2 (germline): SGHAT, FQNNGV.

There are many counts of this clone. The genes are TRBV14 and TRBJ1-1, with 7 bases fitting TRBD1. The CDR3 loop spans 13 amino acids. The ends lost 6 bases at V and 0 bases at J; junction bases unmatched: 1. The germline gives CDR1 SGHDN, CDR2 FVKESK. CDR3 amino acids: CASRTGMNTEAFF. The CDR3 DNA sequence: TGTGCCAGCAGGACAGGGATGAACACTGAAGCTTTCTTT.

V gene TRBV7-2 combines with J gene TRBJ1-4; D might be TRBD1 (5 bases). CDR3 length: 14 amino acids. CDR1 SGHTA and CDR2 FQGNSA come from the germline V gene. Trimming removed 5 bases at V and 5 bases at J, with 12 bases between. In DNA, the CDR3 is TGTGCCAGCAGCGACACCAGGGAAAATGAAAAACTGTTTTTT. This gives the protein CASSDTRENEKLFF.

The rearrangement links TRBV10-1 to TRBJ2-7, with D possibly being TRBD2 (5 bases). There are 14 residues in the CDR3. Trimming stripped 0 bases from V and 7 bases from J, with 13 bases between. CDR1 is WNHNN, CDR2 SYGVQD, per germline (reference sequence). CDR3 residues: CASSESGGIREQYF. In nucleotides, the CDR3 is TGCGCCAGCAGTGAGTCCGGAGGCATCAGGGAGCAGTACTTC.

The chain joins TRBV19 to TRBJ2-1; D possibly matches TRBD1 or TRBD2 (5 bases each). Germline V gene data show CDR1 as LNHDA and CDR2 as SQIVND (reference sequence). There are 14 residues in the CDR3. V lost 7 bases to trimming and J lost 5 bases, with 15 bases between them. The CDR3 region has the DNA TGTGCCAGTAAGGAATGGGGGAACGACAATGAGCAGTTCTTC. Translation: CASKEWGNDNEQFF.

The V gene is TRBV27, the J gene TRBJ2-5; D is uncertain. The V end lost 5 bases, the J end lost 6 bases, and 19 bases lay between the germline ends. Germline-derived CDR1 and CDR2 are MNHEY and SMNVEV (reference sequence). This CDR3 is 15 amino acids long. CDR3 nucleotides: TGTGCCAGCAGTCTCCGGGCCCAATTATCGAAGACCCAGTACTTC. It is translated as CASSLRAQLSKTQYF.

There are a few counts of this clone. The genes are TRBV29-1 and TRBJ1-3; D is possibly TRBD1 (6 bases). The CDR3 runs to 17 residues. Germline V gene lookup returns CDR1 SQVTM and CDR2 ANQGSEA. The V gene lost 0 bases and the J gene lost 4 bases, with 19 bases spanning the gap. CDR3 sequence: CSVEDPRGGAGGNTIYF. CDR3 DNA: TGCAGCGTTGAAGATCCCCGAGGGGGGGCGGGAGGAAACACCATATATTTT.